This TCR beta chain was sequenced during a study of blood T cell repertoires in COVID-19. Study summary: T cells, B-cell-depleted T cells, or PBMCs supplied cDNA or gDNA.

TCRdb's copy holds only in-frame clones and misses some; the assay was immunoSEQ multiplex PCR. The data contain 310,000 or so clones, roughly 92% of them singletons. The Seattle patients, enrolled during active infection, were followed longitudinally. Unmatched junction bases numbered 14, after V lost 10 bases and J lost 0 bases. CDR1 is MDHEN, CDR2 SYDVKM, per germline. The CDR3 covers 17 residues. The J gene is TRBJ1-4, the V gene TRBV28; 7 nucleotides agree with TRBD1. The TCR comes from a woman in her thirties with COVID-19, enrolled during active disease. Sequencing used peripheral blood. CDR3 region: CATRTGGVLTTNEKLFF. The CDR3 coding sequence is TGTGCCACCCGGACAGGTGGTGTTCTAACAACTAATGAAAAACTGTTTTTT.